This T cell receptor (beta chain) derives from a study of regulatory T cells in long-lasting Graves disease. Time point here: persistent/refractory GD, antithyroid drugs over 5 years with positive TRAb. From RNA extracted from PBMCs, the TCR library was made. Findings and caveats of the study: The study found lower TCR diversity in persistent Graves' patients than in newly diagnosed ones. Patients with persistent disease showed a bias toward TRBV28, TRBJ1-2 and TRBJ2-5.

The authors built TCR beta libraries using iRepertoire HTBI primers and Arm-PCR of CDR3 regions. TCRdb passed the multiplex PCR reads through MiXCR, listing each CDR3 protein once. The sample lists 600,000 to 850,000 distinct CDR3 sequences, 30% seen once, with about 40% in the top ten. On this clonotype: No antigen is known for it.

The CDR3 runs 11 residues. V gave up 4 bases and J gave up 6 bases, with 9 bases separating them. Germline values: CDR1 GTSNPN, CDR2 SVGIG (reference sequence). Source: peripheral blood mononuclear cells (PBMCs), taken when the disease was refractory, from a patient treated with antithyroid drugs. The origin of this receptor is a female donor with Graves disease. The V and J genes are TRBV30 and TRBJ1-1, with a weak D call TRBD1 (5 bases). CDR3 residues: CAWTGKAEAFF. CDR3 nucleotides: TGTGCCTGGACAGGGAAGGCTGAAGCTTTCTTT.